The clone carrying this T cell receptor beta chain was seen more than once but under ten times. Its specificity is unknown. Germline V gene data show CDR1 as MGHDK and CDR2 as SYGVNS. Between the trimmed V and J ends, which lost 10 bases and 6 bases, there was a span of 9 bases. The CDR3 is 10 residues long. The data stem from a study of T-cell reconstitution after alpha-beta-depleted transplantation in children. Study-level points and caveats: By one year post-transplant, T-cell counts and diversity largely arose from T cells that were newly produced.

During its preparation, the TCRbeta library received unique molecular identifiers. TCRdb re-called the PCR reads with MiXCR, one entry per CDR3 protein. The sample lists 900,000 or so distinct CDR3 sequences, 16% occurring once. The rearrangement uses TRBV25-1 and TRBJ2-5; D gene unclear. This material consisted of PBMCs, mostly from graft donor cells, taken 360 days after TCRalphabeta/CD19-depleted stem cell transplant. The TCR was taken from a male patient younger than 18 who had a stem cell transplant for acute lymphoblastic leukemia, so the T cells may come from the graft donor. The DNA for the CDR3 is TGTGCCAACCTATCGAAGACCCAGTACTTC. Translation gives CANLSKTQYF.